Listed here is a single T cell receptor (beta chain). The target antigen is unknown. This entry comes from a study of cytomegalovirus exposure and HLA in healthy donors. Study results and limitations: The listing of 150 or so TCR beta chains classed them as cytomegalovirus-associated.

With 60 Vbeta and 13 Jbeta primers, the PCR was carried out. In the authors' methods: Some 10 million shared chains were among the 80 million or so unique TCR beta chains that a later analysis counted. Repertoires were generated with immunoSEQ multiplex PCR, while TCRdb's copy carries only in-frame clones and drops some. The V and J calls and clone size were taken over from that table, and D and trimming were inferred from the DNA. Altogether about 120,000 clones are present, about three fifths being singletons, with the ten largest covering approximately 8%. The length of the CDR3 is 15 residues. Trimming shortened V by 4 bases and J by 4 bases, and 14 bases separated the two germline ends. From germline, CDR1 is SGDLS and CDR2 YYNGEE.

This clonotype originated in a woman in her thirties or forties in good health and CMV-seropositive. J is TRBJ2-2 and V is TRBV9; TRBD1 might be the D (5 bases). Sequencing was done on a sample of PBMCs. The CDR3 DNA follows: TGTGCCAGCAGCATTCAGACAGCCGGCACCGGGGAGCTGTTTTTT. Translated: CASSIQTAGTGELFF.